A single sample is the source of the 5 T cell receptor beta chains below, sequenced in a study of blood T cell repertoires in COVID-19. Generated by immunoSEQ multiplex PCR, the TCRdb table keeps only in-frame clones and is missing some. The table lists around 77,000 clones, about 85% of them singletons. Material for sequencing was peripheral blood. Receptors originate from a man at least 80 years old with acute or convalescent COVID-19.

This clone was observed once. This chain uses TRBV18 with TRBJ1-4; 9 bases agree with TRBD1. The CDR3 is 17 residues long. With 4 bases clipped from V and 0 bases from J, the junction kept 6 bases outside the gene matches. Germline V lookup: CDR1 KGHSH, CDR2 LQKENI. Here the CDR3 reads CASSRQQGATTNEKLFF. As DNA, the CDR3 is TGTGCCAGCTCACGTCAACAGGGGGCTACAACTAATGAAAAACTGTTTTTT.

The CDR3 here is CASSPSMTVGLNTGELFF. CDR3 coding DNA: TGTGCCAGCAGCCCTTCTATGACAGTCGGGTTGAACACCGGGGAGCTGTTTTTT. The chain has TRBV7-9 and TRBJ2-2, with TRBD1 as a possible D gene (5 bases). This CDR3 region has 18 residues. Trimming stripped 5 bases from V and 1 base from J, with 20 bases between. Germline V CDR1 and CDR2: SEHNR, FQNEAQ (reference sequence).

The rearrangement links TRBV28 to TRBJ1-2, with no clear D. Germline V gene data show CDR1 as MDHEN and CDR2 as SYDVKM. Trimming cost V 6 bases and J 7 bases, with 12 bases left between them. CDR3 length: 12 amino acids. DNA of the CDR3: TGTGCCAGCAGCCAATACCGGGGTGGCTACACCTTC. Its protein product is CASSQYRGGYTF.

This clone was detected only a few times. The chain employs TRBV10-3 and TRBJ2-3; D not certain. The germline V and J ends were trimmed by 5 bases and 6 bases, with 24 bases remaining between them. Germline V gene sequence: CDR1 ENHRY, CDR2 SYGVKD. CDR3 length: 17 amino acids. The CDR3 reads CAISQTPEPPPADTQYF. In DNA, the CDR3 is TGTGCCATCAGTCAAACACCGGAGCCCCCTCCTGCGGATACGCAGTATTTT.

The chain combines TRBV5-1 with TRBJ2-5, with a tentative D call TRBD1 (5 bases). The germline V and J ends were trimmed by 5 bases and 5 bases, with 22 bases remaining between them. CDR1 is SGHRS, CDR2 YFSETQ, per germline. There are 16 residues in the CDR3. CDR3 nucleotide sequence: TGCGCCAGCAGGAGAGTCAGGGTCTCAGCCCAGGAGACCCAGTACTTC. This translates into CASRRVRVSAQETQYF.